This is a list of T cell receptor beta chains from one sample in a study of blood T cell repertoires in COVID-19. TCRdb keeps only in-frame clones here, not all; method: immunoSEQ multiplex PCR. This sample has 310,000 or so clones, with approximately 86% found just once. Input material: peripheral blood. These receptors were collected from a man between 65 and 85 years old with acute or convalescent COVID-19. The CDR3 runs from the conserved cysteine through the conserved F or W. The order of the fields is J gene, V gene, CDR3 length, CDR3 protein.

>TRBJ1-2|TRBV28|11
CATVSDYGYTF
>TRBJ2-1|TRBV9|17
CASSVDGAASSYNEQFF
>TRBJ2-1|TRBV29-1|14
CSVSDGAYYNEQFF
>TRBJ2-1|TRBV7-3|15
CASSLSGGAHNEQFF
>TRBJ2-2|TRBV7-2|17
CASSLVIGDRVTGELFF
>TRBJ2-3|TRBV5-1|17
CASSLGRTSGGTDTQYF
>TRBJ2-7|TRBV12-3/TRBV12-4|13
CASSLDRFYEQYF
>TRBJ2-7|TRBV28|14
CASRTSGQAYEQYF
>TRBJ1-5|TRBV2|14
CASSKGGGNQPQHF
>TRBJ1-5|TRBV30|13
CAWTLAGNQPQHF
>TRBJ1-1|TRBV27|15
CASSLGTGSDTEAFF
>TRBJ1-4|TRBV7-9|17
CASSLLRGGRTNEKLFF
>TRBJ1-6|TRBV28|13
CAYDPGRGSPLHF
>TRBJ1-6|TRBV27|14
CASSFGTQNSPLHF
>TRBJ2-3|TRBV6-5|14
CASSPRGKSDTQYF
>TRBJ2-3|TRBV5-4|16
CASSLFSGSPPDTQYF
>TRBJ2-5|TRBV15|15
CATSRVGGYQETQYF
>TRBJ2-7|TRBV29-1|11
CSVSGGREQYF
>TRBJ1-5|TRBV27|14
CASSPSVGVQPQHF
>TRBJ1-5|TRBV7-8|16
CASSSRTGSGNQPQHF
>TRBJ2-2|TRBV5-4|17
CASSPVWWRGNTGELFF
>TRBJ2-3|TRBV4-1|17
CASSQVSGLTRTDTQYF